The sample holds a few counts of the clone carrying this TCR beta chain. These data come from a study of radiation and T cells in renal cell carcinoma. Only in-frame clones appear in the TCRdb table, and some are missing; sequencing was by immunoSEQ multiplex PCR. This sample has about 24,000 clones, with about three fifths found just once. Described treatment: treatment-naive control, cytoreductive nephrectomy. Germline V gene data show CDR1 as LGHNA and CDR2 as YSLEER. The CDR3 is 18 amino acids. V was pared by 3 bases and J by 7 bases, with 22 bases between. The specimen comprised tumor tissue, sampled from a patient whose treatment was nephrectomy without radiotherapy. This clonotype originated in a middle-aged man with renal cell carcinoma. This chain links TRBV4-3 with TRBJ1-6; tentatively, D is TRBD1 (6 bases). CDR3 sequence: CASSQDQARGSGNSPLHF. The CDR3 DNA sequence: TGCGCCAGCAGCCAGGATCAAGCCAGGGGTTCGGGGAATTCACCCCTCCACTTT.